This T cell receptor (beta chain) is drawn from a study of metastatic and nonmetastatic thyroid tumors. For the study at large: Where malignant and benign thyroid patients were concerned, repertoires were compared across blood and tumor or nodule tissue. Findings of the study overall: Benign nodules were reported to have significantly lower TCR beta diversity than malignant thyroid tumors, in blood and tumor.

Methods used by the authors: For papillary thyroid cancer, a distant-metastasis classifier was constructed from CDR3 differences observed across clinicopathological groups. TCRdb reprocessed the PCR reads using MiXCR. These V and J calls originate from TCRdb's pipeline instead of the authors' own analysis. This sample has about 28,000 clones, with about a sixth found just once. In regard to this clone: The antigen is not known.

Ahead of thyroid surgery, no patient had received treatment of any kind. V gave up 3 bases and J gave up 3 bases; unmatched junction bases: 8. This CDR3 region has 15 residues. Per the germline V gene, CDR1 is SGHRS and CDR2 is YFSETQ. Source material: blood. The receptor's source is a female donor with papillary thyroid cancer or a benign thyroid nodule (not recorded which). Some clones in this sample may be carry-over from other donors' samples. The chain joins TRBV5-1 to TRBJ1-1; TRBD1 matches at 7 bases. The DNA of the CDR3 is TGCGCCAGCAGCTCAACCACAGGGGTAGACACTGAAGCTTTCTTT. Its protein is CASSSTTGVDTEAFF.